These T cell receptor beta chains were read from a single sample in a study of T cell repertoires in cytomegalovirus infection. Their cognate antigens are unknown. TCRdb called the reads again in MiXCR, with one record for every CDR3 protein. The table records around 200,000 distinct CDR3 sequences, approximately 40% of them present only once. The source material was CD8+ T cells from cultured PBMCs, sampled from culture after CMV antigen stimulation. The receptor set was obtained from a human donor in good health (CMV status not recorded). Some clones in this sample may be carry-over from other donors' samples. Both conserved end residues are part of each CDR3. D genes are given only for firm matches. Clone size appears in some rows only: once, few, many, or a class for an expanded clone.

TRBJ1-1,NA,TRBV29-1,NA,CSVPRIGVETEAFF,TGCAGCGTTCCAAGAATAGGGGTGGAAACTGAAGCTTTCTTT
TRBJ1-2,few,TRBV7-8,TRBD1,CASSFGTVNNYGYTF,TGTGCCAGCAGCTTCGGGACAGTGAATAACTATGGCTACACCTTC
TRBJ1-5,NA,TRBV19,NA,CASMEDYSNQPQHF,TGTGCCAGTATGGAGGATTATAGCAATCAGCCCCAGCATTTT
TRBJ2-1,NA,TRBV7-6,NA,CASSGVSYNEQFF,TGTGCCAGCAGCGGGGTGTCCTACAATGAGCAGTTCTTC
TRBJ2-7,few,TRBV15,NA,CATGRGRGTSYEQYF,TGTGCCACCGGGCGGGGAAGGGGGACCTCCTACGAGCAGTACTTC
TRBJ1-4,few,TRBV27,NA,CASSDHTGRGEKLFF,TGTGCCAGCAGTGATCACACAGGGAGGGGTGAAAAACTGTTTTTT
TRBJ2-1,few,TRBV7-3,NA,CASSFADSRSYEQFF,TGTGCCAGCAGCTTCGCGGACTCCCGGTCGTATGAGCAGTTCTTC
TRBJ2-7,NA,TRBV30,NA,CAWSVHPTTEQYF,TGTGCCTGGAGTGTACACCCCACTACTGAGCAGTACTTC
TRBJ2-3,NA,TRBV25-1,NA,CASSEWDIDTQYF,TGTGCCAGCAGTGAATGGGACATAGATACGCAGTATTTT
TRBJ1-4,NA,TRBV12-3/TRBV12-4,TRBD1,CASSPDRADEKLFF,TGTGCCAGCAGTCCGGACAGGGCTGATGAAAAACTGTTTTTT
TRBJ2-1,NA,TRBV29-1,NA,CSAEELYNEQFF,TGCAGCGCCGAGGAGCTGTACAATGAGCAGTTCTTC
TRBJ1-2,few,TRBV7-6,NA,CASSLEDSTNYGYTF,TGTGCCAGCAGCTTAGAGGACAGTACAAACTATGGCTACACCTTC
TRBJ2-1,many,TRBV7-6,NA,CASSLSAGNEQFF,TGTGCCAGCAGCCTTTCGGCGGGCAATGAGCAGTTCTTC
TRBJ2-7,many,TRBV29-1,TRBD2,CSVRTSGSSYEQYF,TGCAGCGTCCGGACTAGCGGGAGTTCTTACGAGCAGTACTTC
TRBJ1-5,NA,TRBV7-9,NA,CASSYEGGNQPQHF,TGTGCCAGCAGCTATGAGGGGGGCAATCAGCCCCAGCATTTT
TRBJ1-1,few,TRBV12-3/TRBV12-4,TRBD1,CASTGTGVLNTEAFF,TGTGCCAGCACCGGGACAGGGGTCCTGAACACTGAAGCTTTCTTT
TRBJ2-2,many,TRBV11-2,TRBD2,CASSPTGTSGPVGGELFF,TGTGCCAGCAGTCCGACCGGGACTAGCGGGCCAGTGGGCGGGGAGCTGTTTTTT
TRBJ2-2,medium-sized,TRBV7-2,TRBD2,CASSPKKSLLAGGPNTGELFF,TGTGCCAGCAGCCCTAAAAAGTCCTTACTAGCGGGAGGGCCCAACACCGGGGAGCTGTTTTTT
TRBJ2-7,NA,TRBV7-6,NA,CASSSGHVKGYEQYF,TGTGCCAGCAGCTCCGGACACGTAAAGGGGTACGAGCAGTACTTC
TRBJ2-7,NA,TRBV12-3/TRBV12-4,TRBD1,CASTPGQGAYEQYF,TGTGCCTCGACCCCGGGACAGGGAGCCTACGAGCAGTACTTC
TRBJ2-4,NA,TRBV13,NA,CASSRTLEGQNIQYF,TGCGCCAGCAGCCGCACTCTGGAGGGACAAAACATTCAGTACTTC
TRBJ1-1,many,TRBV4-1,NA,CASSQGVGAGEAFF,TGCGCCAGCAGCCAAGGGGTCGGGGCGGGTGAAGCTTTCTTT
TRBJ2-1,few,TRBV7-3,NA,CASSLSHWDHSYNEQFF,TGTGCCAGCAGTCTATCACATTGGGACCACTCCTACAATGAGCAGTTCTTC
TRBJ1-1,NA,TRBV4-1,NA,CASSPGMDTLNTEAFF,TGCGCCAGCAGCCCCGGGATGGACACTTTGAACACTGAAGCTTTCTTT
TRBJ2-3,NA,TRBV7-8,TRBD2,CASNQLAGGQDTQYF,TGTGCCAGCAACCAACTAGCGGGGGGTCAAGATACGCAGTATTTT
TRBJ1-2,NA,TRBV9,NA,CASSRRDRDGYTF,TGTGCCAGCAGCCGACGCGATCGGGATGGCTACACCTTC
TRBJ2-5,many,TRBV7-2,NA,CASSLGGVWEVPQETQYF,TGTGCCAGCAGCTTAGGGGGCGTCTGGGAGGTTCCCCAAGAGACCCAGTACTTC
TRBJ1-5,many,TRBV19,NA,CASSRLWDGAIYQPQHF,TGTGCCAGCAGCCGACTTTGGGATGGGGCAATTTATCAGCCCCAGCATTTT
TRBJ2-6,NA,TRBV7-9,NA,CASSHEEGTGANVLTF,TGTGCCAGCAGTCACGAGGAGGGGACTGGGGCCAACGTCCTGACTTTC
TRBJ2-2,NA,TRBV7-9,TRBD1,CASSWPQGASNTGELFF,TGTGCCAGCAGCTGGCCACAGGGGGCAAGTAACACCGGGGAGCTGTTTTTT